A single sample gave rise to the 3 T cell receptor beta chains below, sequenced in a study of vaccination effects on CD4 cells after COVID-19. Their recognized antigens are unknown. Only in-frame clones appear in the TCRdb table, and some are missing; sequencing was by immunoSEQ multiplex PCR. The data show around 23,000 clones, over 70% seen once. Prior to sequencing, the ViraFEST assay stimulated PBMC with viral peptide pools, which expanded the antigen-specific CD4+ T cells. Subsequent to a culture period of 10 to 11 days, CD4+ T cells were isolated. Neither prior SARS-CoV-2 infection nor positive nucleocapsid antibodies were present in the vaccine recipients. This specimen was CD4+ T cells from PBMCs cultured with HCoV-NL63 spike peptides, taken before COVID-19 vaccination. The receptors originated from a human donor who received a COVID-19 vaccine.

The chain has TRBV19 and TRBJ1-2; D call uncertain. The germline CDR1 and CDR2 sequences are LNHDA and SQIVND (reference sequence). This CDR3 region has 14 residues. V lost 3 bases, J lost 3 bases, and 11 bases lay in between. CDR3 loop: CASSIPREHYGYTF. Here the CDR3 DNA reads TGTGCCAGTAGTATCCCAAGGGAACACTATGGCTACACCTTC.

This clone occurred a few times. The chain is built from TRBV13 and TRBJ2-4, with no clear D. CDR1 is PRHDT and CDR2 is FYEKMQ in the germline V gene (reference sequence). Trimming stripped 4 bases from V and 9 bases from J, with 16 bases between. CDR3 length equals 14 residues. The CDR3 DNA sequence: TGTGCCAGCAGCTCGGAACCTCCTCCTACCATTCAGTACTTC. This codes for CASSSEPPPTIQYF.

The rearrangement links TRBV6-4 to TRBJ1-2, with a tentative D call TRBD1 (5 bases). This CDR3 region has 13 residues. V lost 3 bases and J lost 4, with 9 bases in between. Germline CDR1 and CDR2: MRHNA and SNTAGT. Here the CDR3 reads CASSETGLYGYTF. CDR3 nucleotide sequence: TGTGCCAGCAGTGAAACGGGACTCTATGGCTACACCTTC.